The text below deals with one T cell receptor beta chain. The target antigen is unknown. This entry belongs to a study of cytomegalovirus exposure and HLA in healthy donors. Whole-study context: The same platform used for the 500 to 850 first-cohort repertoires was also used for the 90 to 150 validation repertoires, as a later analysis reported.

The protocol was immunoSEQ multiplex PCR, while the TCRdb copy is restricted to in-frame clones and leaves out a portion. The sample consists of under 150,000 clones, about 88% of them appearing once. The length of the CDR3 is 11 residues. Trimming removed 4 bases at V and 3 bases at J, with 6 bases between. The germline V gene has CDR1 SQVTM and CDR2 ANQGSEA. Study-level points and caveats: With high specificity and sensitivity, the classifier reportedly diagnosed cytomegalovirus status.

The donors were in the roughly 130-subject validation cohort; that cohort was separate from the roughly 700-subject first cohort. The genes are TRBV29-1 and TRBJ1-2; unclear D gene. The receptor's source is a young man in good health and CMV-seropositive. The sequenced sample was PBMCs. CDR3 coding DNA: TGCAGCGTTGCAGGTTACTATGGCTACACCTTC. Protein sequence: CSVAGYYGYTF.